These T cell receptor beta chains were read from a single sample in a study of blood T cell repertoires in COVID-19. Libraries were prepared by immunoSEQ multiplex PCR; TCRdb keeps only in-frame clonotypes and omits some of them. The top ten clones hold 43% of a sample with approximately 64,000 clones, 88% of them seen once. Sequenced input: peripheral blood. The source is a woman aged 60-70 years with COVID-19, enrolled during active disease. Both conserved end residues are trimmed from each CDR3.

V gene	J gene	CDR3 protein
TRBV28	TRBJ1-2	ASSLQGLNYGYT
TRBV19	TRBJ2-2	ASSRQQGTGELF
TRBV4-3	TRBJ1-3	ASSPDRVNGNTIY
TRBV7-9	TRBJ1-4	ASSSSGADEKLF
TRBV4-3	TRBJ2-1	ASSHVSRSNEQF
TRBV2	TRBJ2-7	ASSEYGGFYEQY
TRBV2	TRBJ1-5	ASSEAGAGRPWPQH
TRBV7-9	TRBJ1-2	ASSQGASELWGYT
TRBV12-3/TRBV12-4	TRBJ1-1	ASSTGAGTEAF
TRBV25-1	TRBJ1-1	ASQLNRNTEAF
TRBV29-1	TRBJ2-6	SAVDRGVLT
TRBV19	TRBJ1-4	ASNGGSAANEKLF
TRBV18	TRBJ2-7	ASSLSGGQGIYEQY
TRBV27	TRBJ2-7	ASSFVLAGGYEQY
TRBV13	TRBJ2-2	ASSVRYSGELF
TRBV9	TRBJ1-6	ASSATGNSYNSPLH
TRBV28	TRBJ2-1	ASSLQKATMF
TRBV18	TRBJ1-5	ASSPGSYNQPQH
TRBV19	TRBJ1-2	ASSEATPLGGYT
TRBV7-2	TRBJ2-3	ASSFGPGLPTDTQY
TRBV6-5	TRBJ1-1	ASALQTNTEAF
TRBV6-5	TRBJ2-7	ASSPQGLYEQY
TRBV30	TRBJ1-1	AWSVGRGNTEAF
TRBV10-3	TRBJ1-2	AISGVSGSTNYGYT
TRBV10-3	TRBJ2-1	AISVRTGVYNEQF
TRBV7-9	TRBJ2-2	ASSSRENENTGELF